The source of this TCR beta chain is a study of shared clonotypes between healthy human individuals. Across the whole study: The plates for each donor numbered three CD4 naive, three CD4 memory, two CD8 naive and one CD8 memory.

CD4+ cells yielded CD45RA+ naive and CD45RA-negative memory subsets. Germline V CDR1 and CDR2: MNHNS, SASEGT. The CDR3 extends over 15 amino acids. With 6 bases clipped from V and 2 bases from J, the junction kept 6 bases outside the gene matches. The data were produced by immunoSEQ multiplex PCR, yet TCRdb's version contains in-frame clones alone and is incomplete. The sample has more than 2 million clones, about 94% seen once; the top ten hold roughly 0.13%. The TCR was taken from a man in his late teens or twenties in good health. The specimen sequenced was naive CD4+ T cells sorted from blood. Subset noted: CD45RA+ positively selected. The J gene is TRBJ1-5, the V gene TRBV6-1, with 8 bases aligning to TRBD1. The CDR3 DNA reads TGTGCCAGCAGACAAGACAGGGGAGGCAATCAGCCCCAGCATTTT. The encoded protein is CASRQDRGGNQPQHF.